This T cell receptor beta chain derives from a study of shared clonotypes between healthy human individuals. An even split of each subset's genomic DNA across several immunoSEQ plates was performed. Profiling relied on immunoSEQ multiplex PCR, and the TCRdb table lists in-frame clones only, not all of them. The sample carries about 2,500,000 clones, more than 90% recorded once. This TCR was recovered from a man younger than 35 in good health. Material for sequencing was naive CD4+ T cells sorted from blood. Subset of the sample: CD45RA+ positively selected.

The CDR3 loop reads CASSYHRDQILAFF. CDR3 coding DNA: TGTGCCAGCAGCTACCACCGGGACCAAATTCTAGCTTTCTTT. This chain uses TRBV7-2 with TRBJ1-1, with a tentative D call TRBD1 (5 bases). Between the trimmed V and J ends, which lost 4 bases and 10 bases, there was a span of 19 bases. CDR1 is SGHTA, CDR2 FQGNSA, per germline. The CDR3 runs 14 residues.